This record concerns one TCR beta chain sequence. Antigen unknown. This CDR3 region has 16 residues. Germline CDR1 is SGHNT and CDR2 is YYREEE (reference sequence). V trimming: 0 bases; J trimming: 6 bases; junction bases outside the gene matches: 10. This specimen comes from a study of beta chain features in type 1 diabetes. About the study: Analysis included 107,917,701 sorted cells drawn from all samples.

Sequenced material consisted of expressed TCRB transcripts (all of the isolated RNA was reverse transcribed). Repertoires were generated with immunoSEQ multiplex PCR, while TCRdb's copy carries only in-frame clones and drops some. The sample records about 140,000 clones, about 7.1% being singletons. Study findings and constraints: A closer apparent resemblance between naive, central memory and Treg TCRB repertoires was seen in patients than in healthy donors. Overrepresentation of cells with high TCR expression could result from cDNA sequencing. Among type 1 diabetes patients, VDJ junctions had fewer insertions and more deletions.

The V gene is TRBV5-4, the J gene TRBJ2-7; 9 positions match TRBD2. This TCR was recovered from a woman in her 30s in good health. Sequencing input: central memory CD4+ T cells from blood. DNA of the CDR3: TGTGCCAGCAGCTTGGGCGGCGGGAGGGCCTCGATCGAGCAGTACTTC. Translation gives CASSLGGGRASIEQYF. The full variable domain, in which reference TRBV5-4 and TRBJ2-7 provide the parts outside the CDR3, is ETGVTQSPTHLIKTRGQQVTLRCSSQSGHNTVSWYQQALGQGPQFIFQYYREEENGRGNFPPRFSGLQFPNYSSELNVNALELDDSALYLCASSLGGGRASIEQYFGPGTRLTVT.